Listed here are 30 T cell receptor beta chains from one sample, sequenced in a study of lymphopenia after photon versus proton radiotherapy. The protocol was immunoSEQ multiplex PCR, while the TCRdb copy is restricted to in-frame clones and leaves out a portion. Of 55,000 to 70,000 clones detected, about 90% appear once; the ten largest clones hold 2.2%. The source was peripheral blood, collected from a patient treated with photon-based radiotherapy. The receptors were sampled from a woman aged 35 to 49 with cholangiocarcinoma.

The chain uses TRBV4-2 and TRBJ2-1; 8 nucleotides match TRBD2. V was pared by 3 bases and J by 3 bases, with 7 bases of the junction left unmatched. The CDR3 totals 16 residues. Germline assignment: CDR1 LGHNA and CDR2 YNFKEQ. Written as DNA, the CDR3 is TGTGCCAGCAGCCAGGGTGCCCTAGCGGGCTACAATGAGCAGTTCTTC. Translated: CASSQGALAGYNEQFF.

The J gene is TRBJ2-5, the V gene TRBV7-9; 7 bases line up with TRBD1. The end of the DNA fits TRBJ2-7 better, so the J call may be wrong. This CDR3 has 14 amino acids. Germline V gives CDR1 SEHNR, CDR2 FQNEAQ (reference sequence). CDR3 bases: TGTGCCAGCAGCTTACAGGGGGTATCCTACGAGCAGTACTTC. Translated, it gives CASSLQGVSYEQYF.

The genes are TRBV7-3 and TRBJ1-6; 7 bases match TRBD1. This CDR3 is built from 18 residues. The ends lost 4 bases at V and 7 bases at J; junction bases unmatched: 16. Looked up from germline, CDR1 is SGHTA and CDR2 is FQGTGA. The CDR3 coding sequence is TGTGCCAGCAGCTCATTTGCGACAGGGAATGATCCGAATTCACCCCTCCACTTT. Translated: CASSSFATGNDPNSPLHF. The complete variable domain, with remaining parts taken from reference TRBV7-3 and TRBJ1-6, reads GAGVSQTPSNKVTEKGKYVELRCDPISGHTALYWYRQSLGQGPEFLIYFQGTGAADDSGLPNDRFFAVRPEGSVSTLKIQRTERGDSAVYLCASSSFATGNDPNSPLHFGNGTRLTVT.

The rearrangement joins TRBV19 to TRBJ1-1; D not resolved. The V and J ends lost 8 bases and 2 bases respectively, with 18 bases between them. Germline values: CDR1 LNHDA, CDR2 SQIVND (reference sequence). The CDR3 is 15 residues long. In DNA, the CDR3 is TGTGCCAGTTCTACGGAGGACCGCGCTAACACTGAAGCTTTCTTT. It codes for CASSTEDRANTEAFF.

The chain links TRBV19 to TRBJ1-2, with TRBD1 identical over 7 bases. The germline CDR1 and CDR2 sequences are LNHDA and SQIVND (reference sequence). The CDR3 is 14 residues long. V gave up 5 bases and J gave up 4 bases; unmatched junction bases: 7. The DNA of the CDR3 is TGTGCCAGTAGTGGAGGGGGCGAGAGCTATGGCTACACCTTC. Residues: CASSGGGESYGYTF.

The gene calls are TRBV28 and TRBJ1-5; TRBD1 is a possible D gene (6 bases). Trimming took off 5 bases at V and 2 bases at J, with 13 bases between the two ends. The CDR3 sequence is 15 residues long. Looked up from germline, CDR1 is MDHEN and CDR2 is SYDVKM. CDR3: CASSQQGLGNQPQHF. In DNA form, the CDR3 reads TGTGCCAGCAGTCAACAGGGTTTGGGCAATCAGCCCCAGCATTTT.

The chain couples TRBV19 to TRBJ2-7; D gene ambiguous. In germline, CDR1 is LNHDA, CDR2 SQIVND (reference sequence). Trimming shortened V by 3 bases and J by 1 base, and 7 bases separated the two germline ends. The CDR3 runs 13 residues. The CDR3 here is CASSIGGSYEQYF. The DNA for the CDR3 is TGTGCCAGTAGTATCGGTGGTTCCTACGAGCAGTACTTC.

The CDR3 reads CASAGERGYGYTF. CDR3 in DNA: TGCGCCAGCGCTGGGGAAAGGGGCTATGGCTACACCTTC. This rearrangement joins TRBV10-1 to TRBJ1-2; a weak D match, TRBD1 (5 bases). Trimming removed 8 bases from V and 4 bases from J, with 14 bases in between. Germline CDR1 WNHNN, CDR2 SYGVQD (reference sequence). The CDR3 is made up of 13 amino acids.

The chain is built from TRBV11-2 and TRBJ1-1; D may be TRBD1 (6 bases). The CDR3 has 14 residues. CDR1 and CDR2 from the germline V gene are SGHAT and FQNNGV. Trimming removed 4 bases from V and 1 base from J, with 10 bases in between. The CDR3 protein is CASSSRQANTEAFF. CDR3 coding DNA: TGTGCCAGCAGCTCCCGACAGGCGAACACTGAAGCTTTCTTT.

The V gene is TRBV2, the J gene TRBJ1-2, with D unclear. The germline V and J ends were trimmed by 7 bases and 3 bases, with 15 bases remaining between them. The CDR3 length is 14 residues. Germline values: CDR1 SNHLY, CDR2 FYNNEI. The CDR3 reads CASKIRGTDYGYTF. Here the CDR3 DNA reads TGTGCCAGCAAAATTCGGGGTACCGACTATGGCTACACCTTC.

This clone was seen just once. The gene calls are TRBV2 and TRBJ2-5, with 10 nucleotides matching TRBD2. CDR3 length: 15 residues. Germline CDR1 is SNHLY and CDR2 is FYNNEI. Trimming cost V 7 bases and J 7 bases; bases outside gene matches: 12. For the CDR3, the DNA is TGTGCCAGCACTCCTAGCGGGGGCCCCTCGGGGACCCAGTACTTC. Translating gives CASTPSGGPSGTQYF.

Notes on this clone: One junction end disagrees with the germline gene, perhaps due to a read error. The chain uses TRBV7-9 and TRBJ2-1, with D perhaps TRBD2 (7 bases). The CDR3 loop spans 15 amino acids. CDR1 and CDR2 from the germline V gene are SEHNR and FQNEAQ (reference sequence). The CDR3 DNA is TGTGCCGGCAGCTTAGAAGGTTTCGGGGGGCGAGAGCAGTTCTTC. Protein: CAGSLEGFGGREQFF.

V gene TRBV7-3 combines with J gene TRBJ2-1, with TRBD2 matching over 9 bases. V trimming: 2 bases; J trimming: 5 bases; junction bases outside the gene matches: 4. The CDR3 spans 15 residues. Germline V gives CDR1 SGHTA, CDR2 FQGTGA. The CDR3 DNA is TGTGCCAGCAGCTTAGTAGCGGGAGTGAACAATGAGCAGTTCTTC. Residues: CASSLVAGVNNEQFF. The complete variable domain, with remaining parts taken from reference TRBV7-3 and TRBJ2-1, reads GAGVSQTPSNKVTEKGKYVELRCDPISGHTALYWYRQSLGQGPEFLIYFQGTGAADDSGLPNDRFFAVRPEGSVSTLKIQRTERGDSAVYLCASSLVAGVNNEQFFGPGTRLTVL.

CDR3: CAISESKGTTSNQPQHF. In DNA, the CDR3 is TGTGCCATCAGTGAGTCAAAAGGGACGACTAGCAATCAGCCCCAGCATTTT. J is TRBJ1-5 and V is TRBV10-3; possibly TRBD1 for D (5 bases). This CDR3 is built from 17 residues. Germline loops: CDR1 ENHRY, CDR2 SYGVKD. V gave up 0 bases and J gave up 0 bases, with 12 bases separating them.

The chain combines TRBV7-9 with TRBJ1-1; 8 nucleotides line up with TRBD1. The CDR3 length is 16 residues. Trimming at V came to 0 bases and at J to 3 bases, leaving 6 bases not matched to a gene. CDR1 is SEHNR and CDR2 is FQNEAQ in the germline V gene (reference sequence). The CDR3 DNA reads as TGTGCCAGCAGCTTAGCGCTCAGGGGGCGACACACTGAAGCTTTCTTT. Translating gives CASSLALRGRHTEAFF.

This CDR3 is CASSLSPGTDTQYF. For the CDR3, the DNA is TGTGCCAGCAGCTTATCTCCTGGGACAGATACGCAGTATTTT. This chain uses TRBV7-2 with TRBJ2-3; D ambiguous. CDR3 length equals 14 residues. V gave up 2 bases and J gave up 3 bases, with 9 bases separating them. Germline V gene lookup returns CDR1 SGHTA and CDR2 FQGNSA.

This clone was found a few times. The J gene is TRBJ1-1, the V gene TRBV6-5; perhaps TRBD1 as D (6 bases). V was clipped by 6 bases and J by 1 base, with 15 bases between them. The CDR3 is made up of 15 amino acids. Looked up from germline, CDR1 is MNHEY and CDR2 is SVGAGI. CDR3 sequence (DNA): TGTGCCAGCAGGGGGGCAGGGTCGGGGAACACTGAAGCTTTCTTT. It codes for CASRGAGSGNTEAFF.

The chain combines TRBV5-1 with TRBJ2-3; D not certain. The germline V and J ends were trimmed by 4 bases and 1 base, with 16 bases remaining between them. The CDR3 spans 16 residues. The germline CDR1 and CDR2 sequences are SGHRS and YFSETQ. CDR3 DNA sequence: TGCGCCAGCAGCCAAGATTCCCCGTCGCGCACAGATACGCAGTATTTT. This sequence encodes CASSQDSPSRTDTQYF.

In this sample, this clone turned up once. This sequence joins TRBV7-2 and TRBJ1-2; 8 bases are a match to TRBD1. In germline, CDR1 is SGHTA, CDR2 FQGNSA. CDR3 length equals 13 residues. V shed 1 base and J 8 bases; nucleotides not matched to a gene: 3. The CDR3 DNA reads as TGTGCCAGCAGCTTAGGACAGGGGATGGGCTACACCTTC. Protein product: CASSLGQGMGYTF.

The rearrangement uses TRBV19 and TRBJ2-7, with TRBD1 identical over 7 bases. V was clipped by 7 bases and J by 0 bases; unmatched bases: 9. Germline loops: CDR1 LNHDA, CDR2 SQIVND (reference sequence). The CDR3 has 15 residues. The CDR3 sequence: CASMVDRKGSYEQYF. In DNA, the CDR3 is TGTGCCAGTATGGTGGACAGGAAGGGCTCCTACGAGCAGTACTTC.

This chain uses TRBV7-9 with TRBJ1-1; tentative D call: TRBD1 (5 bases). The CDR3 has 14 residues. Trimming removed 5 bases at V and 7 bases at J, with 17 bases between. The V gene's germline CDR1 is SEHNR and CDR2 FQNEAQ (reference sequence). CDR3 in DNA: TGTGCCAGCAGCCCGAGCCTAGACAGCAATGAAGCTTTCTTT. Protein: CASSPSLDSNEAFF.

The J gene is TRBJ1-1, the V gene TRBV6-5, with D possibly TRBD1 on 5 matching bases. V lost 6 bases, J lost 3 bases, and 14 bases lay in between. Germline CDR1 MNHEY, CDR2 SVGAGI. The CDR3 is 14 residues long. As DNA, the CDR3 is TGTGCCAGCAGGCTACCCCAGGGAGACACTGAAGCTTTCTTT. This gives the protein CASRLPQGDTEAFF.

This clone appeared once. The gene calls are TRBV2 and TRBJ2-7; tentative D call: TRBD2 (5 bases). Germline V gene sequence: CDR1 SNHLY, CDR2 FYNNEI. Trimming pared 11 bases from V and 2 bases from J, leaving 19 bases between. CDR3 length equals 14 residues. Written as DNA, the CDR3 is TGTGCCTCCAAACCTACGGGAACCACCTACGAGCAGTACTTC. Its translation: CASKPTGTTYEQYF.

The genes are TRBV2 and TRBJ2-1; 7 bases match TRBD1. Germline trimming cut 6 bases from V and 1 base from J; bases unmatched to any gene: 6. The CDR3 consists of 15 residues. Germline lookup yields CDR1 SNHLY and CDR2 FYNNEI. As DNA, the CDR3 is TGTGCCAGCAGGGCGACAGGGTCATCCTACAATGAGCAGTTCTTC. It encodes CASRATGSSYNEQFF.

The chain employs TRBV5-1 and TRBJ2-7; TRBD2 aligns across 16 bases. The CDR3 is 17 amino acids. Germline V CDR1 and CDR2: SGHRS, YFSETQ. The trim removed 4 bases at V and 4 bases at J, leaving 8 bases unmatched. CDR3 in amino acids: CASSLGTSGGAGYEQYF. The CDR3 DNA reads as TGCGCCAGCAGCCTCGGGACTAGCGGGGGGGCCGGGTACGAGCAGTACTTC.

DNA of the CDR3: TGTGCCAGCACGACCAGCACAGATACGCAGTATTTT. Encoded protein: CASTTSTDTQYF. V is TRBV6-6 and J is TRBJ2-3, with D unresolved. Trimming cost V 7 bases and J 0 bases, with 5 bases left between them. The length of the CDR3 is 12 residues. Germline V gene data show CDR1 as MNHNY and CDR2 as SVGAGI (reference sequence).

The CDR3, as DNA: TGCGCCAGCAGCCCGGGGAGAGTACACGAGCAGTACTTC. It yields the protein CASSPGRVHEQYF. The chain uses TRBV5-1 and TRBJ2-7; D might be TRBD2 (5 bases). Germline CDR1 SGHRS, CDR2 YFSETQ. The CDR3 sequence is 13 residues long. The V and J ends lost 4 bases and 5 bases respectively, with 13 bases between them.

The chain employs TRBV13 and TRBJ2-3, with 7 positions matching TRBD1. The CDR3 loop spans 14 amino acids. V dropped 4 bases and J dropped 7; count of bases not matched to a gene: 8. The germline gives CDR1 PRHDT, CDR2 FYEKMQ (reference sequence). This CDR3 reads CASSSRQGSYTQYF. The CDR3 coding sequence is TGTGCCAGCAGCTCCAGACAGGGCTCTTATACGCAGTATTTT.

This chain uses TRBV27 with TRBJ1-2; 10 nucleotides match TRBD1. Germline V gene data show CDR1 as MNHEY and CDR2 as SMNVEV (reference sequence). With V trimmed by 6 bases and J by 6 bases, 7 bases remained unmatched. The CDR3 is made up of 14 amino acids. This chain's CDR3 is CASRSGTGAHGYTF. The DNA of the CDR3 is TGTGCCAGCAGATCCGGGACAGGGGCCCATGGCTACACCTTC.

This clone has just one count. V gene TRBV4-2 combines with J gene TRBJ1-3; 10 nucleotides align to TRBD1. V gave up 1 base and J gave up 7 bases; unmatched junction bases: 4. This CDR3 comprises 15 residues. The germline V gene encodes CDR1 LGHNA and CDR2 YNFKEQ. CDR3 sequence reads: CASSQAAGQGNTIYF. The CDR3 DNA is TGTGCCAGCAGCCAAGCGGCGGGACAGGGGAACACCATATATTTT.